The T cell receptor (beta chain) under discussion was sequenced for a study of T cells in Graves' hyperthyroidism and ophthalmopathy. Study-level results: Most clonotypes expanded in the thyroid (above 0.001) were also present in blood. Ophthalmopathy was distinguished from stable hyperthyroidism by 13 V-J signatures.

TCR beta CDR3 sequences were amplified from RNA transcripts. First-round RT-PCR of the TCR CDR3 relied on the HTBI primer set. TCRdb reanalysed the multiplex PCR reads using MiXCR and keeps one entry per CDR3 protein. The sample has hundreds of thousands of distinct CDR3 sequences, more than 30% seen once. V lost 4 bases, J lost 5 bases, and 11 bases lay in between. This CDR3 spans 14 amino acids. The V gene's germline CDR1 is SEHNR and CDR2 FQNEAQ (reference sequence). This clonotype appeared once. Its antigen is currently unknown. This may arise from a read error, as a much more abundant clone is one base away. Graves' hyperthyroidism qualified as stable when ophthalmopathy did not progress within 18 months. Subjects aged 18 to 65 presented with newly diagnosed hyperthyroidism of less than 2 months' duration.

V usage is TRBV7-9 and J usage is TRBJ1-4; no firm D call. The TCR originated in a man aged 18 to 29 with Graves' hyperthyroidism. Input material: blood. In nucleotides, the CDR3 is TGTGCCAGCAGCTCGATAGTGACAAATGAAAAACTGTTTTTT. Translating it yields CASSSIVTNEKLFF.